In this sample, the clone carrying this T cell receptor (beta chain) turned up once. Its antigen is undetermined. Memory T cells were CD45RO+, naive were CD45RA+, sorted by FACS. This sample was taken from a study of regulatory dendritic cells for organ transplantation. TCRdb's table, derived via immunoSEQ multiplex PCR, lists solely in-frame clones and lacks some. Of under 40,000 clones listed, about nine tenths are singletons. General study findings and limits: Memory CD8+ T cells were the most oligoclonal; naive cells were highly diverse.

The specimen was naive CD8+ T cells from blood. Subset reported: CD45RA+ naive T cells. This sequence originates from a human donor in good health.

The CDR3 DNA follows: TGTGCCAGCAGCGTAGAAGGACTAGCGGGAGCTTACAATGAGCAGTTCTTC. This codes for CASSVEGLAGAYNEQFF. The chain carries TRBV9 and TRBJ2-1; 13 bases agree with TRBD2. J was trimmed by 4 bases and V by 0 bases; bases with no gene match: 4. The CDR3 runs to 17 residues. Germline values: CDR1 SGDLS, CDR2 YYNGEE. The full variable domain, rest sourced from reference TRBV9 and TRBJ2-1, is DSGVTQTPKHLITATGQRVTLRCSPRSGDLSVYWYQQSLDQGLQFLIQYYNGEERAKGNILERFSAQQFPDLHSELNLSSLELGDSALYFCASSVEGLAGAYNEQFFGPGTRLTVL.